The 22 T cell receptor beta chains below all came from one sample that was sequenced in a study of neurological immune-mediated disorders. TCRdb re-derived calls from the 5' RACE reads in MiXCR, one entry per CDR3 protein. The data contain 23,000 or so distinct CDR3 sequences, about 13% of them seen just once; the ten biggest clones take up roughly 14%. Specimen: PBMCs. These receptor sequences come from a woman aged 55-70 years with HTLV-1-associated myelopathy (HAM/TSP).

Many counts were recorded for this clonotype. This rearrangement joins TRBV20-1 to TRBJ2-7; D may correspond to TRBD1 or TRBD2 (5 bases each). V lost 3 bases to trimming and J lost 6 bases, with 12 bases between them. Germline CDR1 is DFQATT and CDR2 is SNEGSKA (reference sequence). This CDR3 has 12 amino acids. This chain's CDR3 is CSARGVATEQYF. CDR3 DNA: TGCAGTGCTAGGGGGGTGGCGACCGAGCAGTACTTC.

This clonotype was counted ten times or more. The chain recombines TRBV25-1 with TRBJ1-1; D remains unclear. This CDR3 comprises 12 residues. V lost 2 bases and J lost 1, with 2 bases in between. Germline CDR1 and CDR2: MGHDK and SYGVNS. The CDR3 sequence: CASSERNTEAFF. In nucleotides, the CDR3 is TGTGCCAGCAGTGAAAGGAACACTGAAGCTTTCTTT.

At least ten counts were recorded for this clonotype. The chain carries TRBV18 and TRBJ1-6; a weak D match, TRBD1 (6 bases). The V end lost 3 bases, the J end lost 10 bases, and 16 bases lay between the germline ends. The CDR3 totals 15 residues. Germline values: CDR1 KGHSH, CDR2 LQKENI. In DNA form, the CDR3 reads TGTGCCAGCTCACCCCTTACAGGGTTAAACTCACCCCTCCACTTT. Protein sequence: CASSPLTGLNSPLHF.

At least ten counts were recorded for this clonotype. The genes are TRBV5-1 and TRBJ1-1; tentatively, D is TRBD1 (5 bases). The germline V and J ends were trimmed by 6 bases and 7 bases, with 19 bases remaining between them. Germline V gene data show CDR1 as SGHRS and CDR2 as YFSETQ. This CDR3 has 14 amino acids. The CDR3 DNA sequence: TGCGCCAGCACCCCGATTGGGGGTGGTGATGAAGCTTTCTTT. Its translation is CASTPIGGGDEAFF. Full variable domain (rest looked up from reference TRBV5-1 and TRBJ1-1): KAGVTQTPRYLIKTRGQQVTLSCSPISGHRSVSWYQQTPGQGLQFLFEYFSETQRNKGNFPGRFSGRQFSNSRSEMNVSTLELGDSALYLCASTPIGGGDEAFFGQGTRLTVV.

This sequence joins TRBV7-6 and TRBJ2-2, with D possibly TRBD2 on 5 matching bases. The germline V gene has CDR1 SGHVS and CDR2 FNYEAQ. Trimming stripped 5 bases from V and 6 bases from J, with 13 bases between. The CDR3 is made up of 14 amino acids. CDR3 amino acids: CASSKRRGSGELFF. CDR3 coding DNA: TGTGCCAGCAGCAAGAGACGGGGTTCCGGGGAGCTGTTTTTT.

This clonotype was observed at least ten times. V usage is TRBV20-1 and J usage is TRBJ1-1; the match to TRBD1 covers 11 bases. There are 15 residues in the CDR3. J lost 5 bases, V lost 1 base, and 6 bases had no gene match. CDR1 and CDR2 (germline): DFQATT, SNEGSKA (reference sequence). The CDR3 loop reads CSARARGTGGTEAFF. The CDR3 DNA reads TGCAGTGCTAGAGCTAGAGGGACAGGGGGGACTGAAGCTTTCTTT.

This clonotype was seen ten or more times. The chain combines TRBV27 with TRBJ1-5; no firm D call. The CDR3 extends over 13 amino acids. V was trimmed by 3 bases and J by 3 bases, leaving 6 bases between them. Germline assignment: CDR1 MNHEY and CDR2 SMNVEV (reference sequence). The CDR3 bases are TGTGCCAGCAGTTTCGGTTTCAATCAGCCCCAGCATTTT. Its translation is CASSFGFNQPQHF.

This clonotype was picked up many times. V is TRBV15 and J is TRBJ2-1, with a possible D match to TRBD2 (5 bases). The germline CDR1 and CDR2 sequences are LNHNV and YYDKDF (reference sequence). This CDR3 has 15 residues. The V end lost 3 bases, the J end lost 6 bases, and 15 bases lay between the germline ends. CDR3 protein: CATSSKQFRGNEQFF. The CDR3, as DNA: TGTGCCACCAGCAGTAAGCAATTCCGGGGCAATGAGCAGTTCTTC.

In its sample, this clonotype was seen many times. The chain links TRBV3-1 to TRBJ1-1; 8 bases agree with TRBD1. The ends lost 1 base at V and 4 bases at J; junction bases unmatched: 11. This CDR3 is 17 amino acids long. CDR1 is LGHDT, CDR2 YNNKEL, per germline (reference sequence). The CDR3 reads CASSQVRTGSVGTEAFF. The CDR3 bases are TGTGCCAGCAGCCAAGTCAGGACAGGGTCAGTGGGCACTGAAGCTTTCTTT.

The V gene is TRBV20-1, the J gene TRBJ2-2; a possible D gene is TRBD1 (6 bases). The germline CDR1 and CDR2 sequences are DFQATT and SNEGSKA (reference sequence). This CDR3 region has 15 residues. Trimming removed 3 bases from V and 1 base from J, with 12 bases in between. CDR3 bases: TGCAGTGCTAGGAGATCAGGGGAGAACACCGGGGAGCTGTTTTTT. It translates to CSARRSGENTGELFF.

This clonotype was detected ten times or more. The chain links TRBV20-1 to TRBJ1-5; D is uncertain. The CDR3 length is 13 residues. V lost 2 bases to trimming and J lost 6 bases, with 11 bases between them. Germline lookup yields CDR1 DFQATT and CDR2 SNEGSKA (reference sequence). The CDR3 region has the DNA TGCAGTGCTAGACCCACTAAGGGTCAGCCCCAGCATTTT. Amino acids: CSARPTKGQPQHF.

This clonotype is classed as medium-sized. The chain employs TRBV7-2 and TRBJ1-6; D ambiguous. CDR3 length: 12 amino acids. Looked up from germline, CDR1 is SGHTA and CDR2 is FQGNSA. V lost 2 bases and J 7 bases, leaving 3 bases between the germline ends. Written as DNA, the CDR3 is TGTGCCAGCAGCTTACGGAATTCACCCCTCCACTTT. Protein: CASSLRNSPLHF. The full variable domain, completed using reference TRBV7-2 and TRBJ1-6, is GAGVSQSPSNKVTEKGKDVELRCDPISGHTALYWYRQSLGQGLEFLIYFQGNSAPDKSGLPSDRFSAERTGGSVSTLTIQRTQQEDSAVYLCASSLRNSPLHFGNGTRLTVT.

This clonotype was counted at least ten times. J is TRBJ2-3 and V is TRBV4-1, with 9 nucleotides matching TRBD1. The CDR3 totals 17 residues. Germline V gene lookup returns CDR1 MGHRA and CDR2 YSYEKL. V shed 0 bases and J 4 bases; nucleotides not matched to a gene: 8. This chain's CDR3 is CASSQDTGQGLPDTQYF. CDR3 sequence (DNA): TGCGCCAGCAGCCAAGATACGGGACAGGGTCTGCCAGATACGCAGTATTTT.

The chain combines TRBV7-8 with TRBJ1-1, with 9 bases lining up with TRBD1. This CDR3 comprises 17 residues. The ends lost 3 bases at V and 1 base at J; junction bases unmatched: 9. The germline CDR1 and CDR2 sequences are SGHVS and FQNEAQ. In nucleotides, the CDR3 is TGTGCCAGCAGCTTCATTATAACGGACAGGGGGAACACTGAAGCTTTCTTT. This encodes CASSFIITDRGNTEAFF. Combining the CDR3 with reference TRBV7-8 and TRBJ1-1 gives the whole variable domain GAGVSQSPRYKVAKRGQDVALRCDPISGHVSLFWYQQALGQGPEFLTYFQNEAQLDKSGLPSDRFFAERPEGSVSTLKIQRTQQEDSAVYLCASSFIITDRGNTEAFFGQGTRLTVV.

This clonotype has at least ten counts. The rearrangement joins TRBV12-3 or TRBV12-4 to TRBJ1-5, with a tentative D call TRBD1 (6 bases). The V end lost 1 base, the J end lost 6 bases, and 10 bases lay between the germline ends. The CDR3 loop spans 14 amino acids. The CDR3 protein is CASSLGTGSQPQHF. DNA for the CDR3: TGTGCCAGCAGTTTAGGAACAGGGAGTCAGCCCCAGCATTTT.

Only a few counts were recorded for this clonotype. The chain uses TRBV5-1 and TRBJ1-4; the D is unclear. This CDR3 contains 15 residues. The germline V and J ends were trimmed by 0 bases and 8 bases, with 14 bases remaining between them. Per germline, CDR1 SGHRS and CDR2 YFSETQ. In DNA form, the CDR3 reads TGCGCCAGCAGCTTGGAGGGCAACGAGGGAGAAAAACTGTTTTTT. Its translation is CASSLEGNEGEKLFF.

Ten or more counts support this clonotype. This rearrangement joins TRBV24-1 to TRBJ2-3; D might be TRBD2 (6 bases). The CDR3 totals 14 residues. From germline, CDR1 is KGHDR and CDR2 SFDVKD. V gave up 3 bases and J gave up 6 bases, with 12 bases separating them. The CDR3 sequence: CATSDQPSVDTQYF. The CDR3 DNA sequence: TGTGCCACCAGTGATCAGCCTAGCGTCGATACGCAGTATTTT.

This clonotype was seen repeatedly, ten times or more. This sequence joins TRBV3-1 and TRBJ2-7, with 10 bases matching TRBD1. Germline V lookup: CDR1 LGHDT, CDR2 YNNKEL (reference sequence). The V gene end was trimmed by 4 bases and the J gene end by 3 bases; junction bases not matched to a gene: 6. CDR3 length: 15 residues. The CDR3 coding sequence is TGTGCCAGCAGCCGCCAGACAGGGGGCGGCTACGAGCAGTACTTC. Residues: CASSRQTGGGYEQYF.

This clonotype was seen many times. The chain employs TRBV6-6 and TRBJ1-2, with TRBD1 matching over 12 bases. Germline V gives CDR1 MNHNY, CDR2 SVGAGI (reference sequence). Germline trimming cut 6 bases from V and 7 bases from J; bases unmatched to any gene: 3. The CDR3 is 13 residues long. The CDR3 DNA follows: TGTGCCAGCAGCCGGGACAGGGGGCCTGGCTACACCTTC. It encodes CASSRDRGPGYTF.

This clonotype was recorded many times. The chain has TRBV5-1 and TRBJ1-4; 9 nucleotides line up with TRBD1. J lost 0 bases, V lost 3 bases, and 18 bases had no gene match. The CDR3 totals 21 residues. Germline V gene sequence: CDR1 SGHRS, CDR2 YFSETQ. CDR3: CASSSRPGTGTKLATNEKLFF. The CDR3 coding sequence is TGCGCCAGCAGCTCTCGCCCCGGGACAGGGACTAAATTGGCAACTAATGAAAAACTGTTTTTT. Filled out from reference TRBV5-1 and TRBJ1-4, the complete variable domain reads KAGVTQTPRYLIKTRGQQVTLSCSPISGHRSVSWYQQTPGQGLQFLFEYFSETQRNKGNFPGRFSGRQFSNSRSEMNVSTLELGDSALYLCASSSRPGTGTKLATNEKLFFGSGTQLSVL.

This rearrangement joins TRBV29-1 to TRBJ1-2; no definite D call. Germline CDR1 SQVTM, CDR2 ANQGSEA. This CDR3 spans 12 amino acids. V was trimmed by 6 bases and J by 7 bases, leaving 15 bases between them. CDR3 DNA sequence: TGCAGCGTGACGATAGGACTTGGTGGCTACACCTTC. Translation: CSVTIGLGGYTF.

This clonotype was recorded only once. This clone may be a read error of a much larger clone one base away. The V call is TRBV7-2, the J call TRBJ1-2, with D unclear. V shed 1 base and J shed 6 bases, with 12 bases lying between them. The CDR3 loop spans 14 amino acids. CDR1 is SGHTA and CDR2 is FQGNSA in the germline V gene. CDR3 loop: CASSLVSATNGYTF. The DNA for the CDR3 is TGTGCCAGCAGCTTAGTGTCAGCGACCAATGGCTACACCTTC.